The 20 T cell receptor beta chains below come from one sample, sequenced in a study of identical twins. A single record per CDR3 protein comes from TCRdb applying MiXCR to the 5' RACE reads. The sample has 450,000 or so distinct CDR3 sequences, 24% seen once; the top ten hold 2.5% to 3.5%. This sample also appeared in a second study, on T cells expressing NK-cell markers.

The source material was CD4+ T cells sorted from blood. Receptors were obtained from a woman aged 18-29 years in good health.

This chain joins TRBV7-9 and TRBJ2-1, with 12 bases fitting TRBD2. This CDR3 contains 17 residues. Trimming at V came to 4 bases and at J to 4 bases, leaving 8 bases not matched to a gene. From germline, CDR1 is SEHNR and CDR2 FQNEAQ (reference sequence). The CDR3 loop reads CASSWNASGGAYNEQFF. CDR3 bases: TGTGCCAGCAGCTGGAACGCTAGCGGGGGGGCGTACAATGAGCAGTTCTTC.

The rearrangement uses TRBV5-6 and TRBJ2-7, with D possibly called TRBD1 or TRBD2 (5 bases each). This CDR3 is 15 amino acids long. V dropped 6 bases and J dropped 0 bases, with 16 bases sitting between them. The germline V gene has CDR1 SGHDT and CDR2 YYEEEE. The chain's CDR3 is CASTTTGRGSYEQYF. DNA for the CDR3: TGTGCCAGCACCACTACGGGACGGGGCTCCTACGAGCAGTACTTC.

This sequence joins TRBV9 and TRBJ2-5; D remains ambiguous. V lost 4 bases to trimming and J lost 5 bases, with 12 bases between them. Germline V gene lookup returns CDR1 SGDLS and CDR2 YYNGEE. The CDR3 loop spans 13 amino acids. DNA for the CDR3: TGTGCCAGCAGCCCGAGGTCCGGGGAGACCCAGTACTTC. Its protein product is CASSPRSGETQYF.

The CDR3 sequence: CASTGGSYNEQFF. CDR3 nucleotide sequence: TGTGCCAGCACGGGCGGCTCCTACAATGAGCAGTTCTTC. The chain employs TRBV6-2 or TRBV6-3 and TRBJ2-1; D not resolved. The CDR3 runs 13 residues. V was clipped by 7 bases and J by 0 bases, with 7 bases between them. The germline V gene encodes CDR1 MNHEY and CDR2 SVGEGT.

This clonotype came up a few times. The chain recombines TRBV19 with TRBJ1-1, with a weak D call TRBD1 (6 bases). Deletions cut 5 bases from V and 0 bases from J, with 19 bases between. CDR1 and CDR2 from the germline V gene are LNHDA and SQIVND (reference sequence). CDR3 length equals 17 residues. The CDR3 region is CASSSLPGRGLNTEAFF. As DNA, the CDR3 is TGTGCCAGTAGTTCCTTGCCGGGGAGGGGGTTGAACACTGAAGCTTTCTTT.

This clonotype was seen only a few times. The chain recombines TRBV29-1 with TRBJ2-1; 7 nucleotides match TRBD2. V lost 0 bases to trimming and J lost 0 bases; unmatched junction nucleotides: 8. The germline V gene has CDR1 SQVTM and CDR2 ANQGSEA. The CDR3 is 17 residues long. CDR3 nucleotides: TGCAGCGTTGAAGATGGGACTGGCGGGAGCTCCTACAATGAGCAGTTCTTC. This codes for CSVEDGTGGSSYNEQFF.

The CDR3 DNA sequence: TGTGCCTGGCGGGAGGATTCCTACAATGAGCAGTTCTTC. Protein sequence: CAWREDSYNEQFF. V and J are TRBV30 and TRBJ2-1; TRBD2 agrees at 7 bases. Germline V gene sequence: CDR1 GTSNPN, CDR2 SVGIG (reference sequence). This CDR3 has 13 amino acids. Germline trimming cut 5 bases from V and 1 base from J; bases unmatched to any gene: 2.

The chain links TRBV12-3 or TRBV12-4 to TRBJ1-1, with D possibly TRBD1 on 5 matching bases. CDR3 size: 13 residues. V lost 5 bases to trimming and J lost 4 bases, with 11 bases between them. The CDR3 sequence: CASSDQGFTEAFF. The CDR3 nucleotides read TGTGCCAGCAGTGATCAGGGTTTCACTGAAGCTTTCTTT.

This clonotype was found a few times. This chain links TRBV5-1 with TRBJ2-1, with D possibly being TRBD2 (5 bases). The CDR3 spans 13 residues. The V gene lost 1 base and the J gene lost 5 bases, with 7 bases spanning the gap. CDR1 is SGHRS and CDR2 is YFSETQ in the germline V gene. This CDR3 is CASSLQADNEQFF. CDR3 DNA sequence: TGCGCCAGCAGCTTGCAAGCGGACAATGAGCAGTTCTTC. Combining the CDR3 with reference TRBV5-1 and TRBJ2-1 gives the whole variable domain KAGVTQTPRYLIKTRGQQVTLSCSPISGHRSVSWYQQTPGQGLQFLFEYFSETQRNKGNFPGRFSGRQFSNSRSEMNVSTLELGDSALYLCASSLQADNEQFFGPGTRLTVL.

This clonotype showed up just a few times. J is TRBJ1-6 and V is TRBV10-3; maybe TRBD1 (5 bases). CDR1 is ENHRY and CDR2 is SYGVKD in the germline V gene. V dropped 2 bases and J dropped 9 bases, with 11 bases sitting between them. The length of the CDR3 is 14 residues. CDR3 sequence: CAISETGLFSPLHF. The CDR3 DNA reads as TGTGCCATCAGTGAGACGGGGCTATTTTCACCCCTCCACTTT.

This chain links TRBV5-1 with TRBJ2-1; D remains ambiguous. The germline V gene has CDR1 SGHRS and CDR2 YFSETQ. The germline V and J ends were trimmed by 4 bases and 2 bases, with 16 bases remaining between them. There are 16 residues in the CDR3. The CDR3 here is CASSVNLINAYNEQFF. The CDR3 coding sequence is TGCGCCAGCAGCGTAAATTTGATTAACGCCTACAATGAGCAGTTCTTC.

Ten or more counts support this clonotype. The CDR3 nucleotides read TGTGCCAGCCACGAAAACCCCAGCTTTTTCTATGGCTACACCTTC. Its protein is CASHENPSFFYGYTF. V and J are TRBV6-1 and TRBJ1-2; D is ambiguous. The CDR3 is 15 amino acids. Between the trimmed V and J ends, which lost 8 bases and 4 bases, there was a span of 20 bases. Germline CDR1 MNHNS, CDR2 SASEGT.

This clonotype occurred many times. The chain carries TRBV10-3 and TRBJ2-2; D could derive from TRBD1 or TRBD2 (5 bases each). Germline V CDR1 and CDR2: ENHRY, SYGVKD. This CDR3 comprises 14 residues. Trimming removed 7 bases at V and 4 bases at J, with 13 bases between. Written as DNA, the CDR3 is TGTGCCATCAACGGGGAGAGGGGCACCGGGGAGCTGTTTTTT. Its translation is CAINGERGTGELFF.

This clonotype was detected only a few times. The V and J genes are TRBV27 and TRBJ2-4, with a weak D call TRBD2 (6 bases). There are 15 residues in the CDR3. Trimming shortened V by 7 bases and J by 6 bases, and 19 bases separated the two germline ends. CDR1 and CDR2 (germline): MNHEY, SMNVEV (reference sequence). CDR3 region: CASTAQAGGTNIQYF. CDR3 sequence (DNA): TGTGCCAGCACCGCACAGGCCGGGGGAACAAACATTCAGTACTTC.

This clonotype has only one observation. The genes are TRBV6-1 and TRBJ2-5; no firm D call. The CDR3 loop spans 13 amino acids. In germline, CDR1 is MNHNS, CDR2 SASEGT. Trimming removed 6 bases from V and 4 bases from J, with 12 bases in between. The chain's CDR3 is CASSSPAGETQYF. The CDR3 nucleotides read TGTGCCAGCAGCTCCCCCGCCGGAGAGACCCAGTACTTC.

This clonotype has a handful of counts. As DNA, the CDR3 is TGTGCCAGCAGTTTCGCACAGACTGGAAGGGAGCAGTTCTTC. Encoded protein: CASSFAQTGREQFF. The J gene is TRBJ2-1, the V gene TRBV6-5, with D unresolved. The CDR3 contains 14 residues. V was shortened by 4 bases and J by 10 bases, with 17 bases between the two germline ends. The germline CDR1 and CDR2 sequences are MNHEY and SVGAGI.

The J gene is TRBJ1-2, the V gene TRBV18, with D unclear. Trimming took 3 bases from V and 2 from J, leaving 13 bases between them. The length of the CDR3 is 15 residues. Germline lookup yields CDR1 KGHSH and CDR2 LQKENI. CDR3 residues: CASSPSTTGNYGYTF. The CDR3 coding sequence is TGTGCCAGCTCACCCTCTACGACCGGGAACTATGGCTACACCTTC. The full variable domain, completed using reference TRBV18 and TRBJ1-2, is NAGVMQNPRHLVRRRGQEARLRCSPMKGHSHVYWYRQLPEEGLKFMVYLQKENIIDESGMPKERFSAEFPKEGPSILRIQQVVRGDSAAYFCASSPSTTGNYGYTFGSGTRLTVV.

The V call is TRBV9, the J call TRBJ2-1; TRBD1 aligns across 10 bases. CDR1 is SGDLS and CDR2 is YYNGEE in the germline V gene. This CDR3 spans 16 amino acids. The ends lost 0 bases at V and 7 bases at J; junction bases unmatched: 7. The CDR3 spells CASSVDGQGVVNEQFF. DNA of the CDR3: TGTGCCAGCAGCGTAGATGGACAGGGGGTTGTAAATGAGCAGTTCTTC.

A few counts support this clonotype. The rearrangement uses TRBV19 and TRBJ2-1, with 8 bases fitting TRBD1. This CDR3 comprises 14 residues. Germline trimming cut 5 bases from V and 8 bases from J; bases unmatched to any gene: 8. CDR1 and CDR2 (germline): LNHDA, SQIVND (reference sequence). The CDR3 is CASSFQGAIDEQFF. CDR3 coding DNA: TGTGCCAGTAGTTTTCAGGGGGCGATCGATGAGCAGTTCTTC.

This clonotype showed up just a few times. J is TRBJ2-7 and V is TRBV27; TRBD2 matches at 9 bases. V gave up 2 bases and J gave up 6 bases; unmatched junction bases: 11. The CDR3 loop spans 16 amino acids. Per germline, CDR1 MNHEY and CDR2 SMNVEV (reference sequence). The CDR3 is CASSLTRGRASVEQYF. The CDR3 coding sequence is TGTGCCAGCAGTTTAACCCGCGGGAGGGCCTCAGTCGAGCAGTACTTC.